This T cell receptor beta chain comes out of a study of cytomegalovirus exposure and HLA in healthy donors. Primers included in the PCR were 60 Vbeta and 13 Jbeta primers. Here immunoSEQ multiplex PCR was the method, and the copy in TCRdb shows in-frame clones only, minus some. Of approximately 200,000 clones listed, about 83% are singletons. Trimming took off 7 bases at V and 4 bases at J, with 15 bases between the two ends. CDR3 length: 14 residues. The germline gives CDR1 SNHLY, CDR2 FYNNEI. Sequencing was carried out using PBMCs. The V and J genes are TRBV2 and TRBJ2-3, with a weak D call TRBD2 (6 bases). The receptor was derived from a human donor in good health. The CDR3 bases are TGTGCCAGCACCCCGGGAGTCTGGGCAGATACGCAGTATTTT. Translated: CASTPGVWADTQYF.